This T cell receptor beta chain was found in a study of blood T cell repertoires in COVID-19. Study summary: Samples came from the United States, Italy and Spain, spanning acute and convalescent COVID-19. In each case, the material was cDNA or gDNA derived from T cells, B-cell-depleted T cells, or PBMCs.

Germline assignment: CDR1 SGHVS and CDR2 FQNEAQ. The V gene lost 5 bases and the J gene lost 5 bases, with 21 bases spanning the gap. The CDR3 is 17 amino acids. Source study methods: Scientists estimated how many nucleated cells there were by amplifying reference gene primers. The data were produced by immunoSEQ multiplex PCR, yet TCRdb's version contains in-frame clones alone and is incomplete. V and J calls plus clone size are reproduced from that table; the DNA served to infer D and trimming. The sample has roughly 40,000 clones, 75% to 90% seen once. Sequencing used peripheral blood. The receptor was isolated from a man aged 30 to 45 with active or convalescent COVID-19. The chain combines TRBV7-8 with TRBJ1-4; D might be TRBD1 (6 bases). CDR3 region: CASSLLGGRVQNEKLFF. The CDR3 DNA sequence: TGTGCCAGCAGCCTCCTCGGGGGGCGCGTTCAAAATGAAAAACTGTTTTTT.